Following are 10 T cell receptor beta chains from one sample sequenced in a study of T cell responses to AZD1222 COVID-19 vaccine. Assay: immunoSEQ multiplex PCR; the TCRdb copy retains only in-frame clones and omits some. The sample holds approximately 160,000 clones, 92% seen once. The sequenced sample was peripheral blood, obtained 28 days after the second AZD1222 dose. The source of these receptors is an adult who received the AZD1222 COVID-19 vaccine.

J is TRBJ1-1 and V is TRBV27; D unresolved. Germline assignment: CDR1 MNHEY and CDR2 SMNVEV (reference sequence). Between the trimmed V and J ends, which lost 6 bases and 0 bases, there was a span of 23 bases. The CDR3 has 18 residues. The CDR3 DNA reads as TGTGCCAGCAGCATGAGATCCCACCACGGGGAAATGAACACTGAAGCTTTCTTT. This codes for CASSMRSHHGEMNTEAFF.

The gene calls are TRBV4-1 and TRBJ2-3, with TRBD2 matching over 7 bases. Germline V lookup: CDR1 MGHRA, CDR2 YSYEKL. CDR3 length equals 16 residues. The V gene end was trimmed by 1 base and the J gene end by 6 bases; junction bases not matched to a gene: 10. The CDR3 sequence is CASSQGSGAVSDTQYF. As DNA, the CDR3 is TGCGCCAGCAGCCAAGGCAGCGGGGCTGTGTCGGATACGCAGTATTTT.

The genes are TRBV5-6 and TRBJ1-6; no firm D call. Germline CDR1 is SGHDT and CDR2 is YYEEEE. V was clipped by 3 bases and J by 10 bases, with 14 bases between them. The CDR3 extends over 14 amino acids. CDR3 region: CASSSGRVGSPLHF. Written as DNA, the CDR3 is TGTGCCAGCAGCTCAGGAAGGGTCGGGTCACCCCTCCACTTT.

V gene TRBV4-1 combines with J gene TRBJ1-4; D may be TRBD1 (5 bases). V gave up 3 bases and J gave up 7 bases, with 18 bases separating them. The CDR3 is 16 residues long. From germline, CDR1 is MGHRA and CDR2 YSYEKL. CDR3 in DNA: TGCGCCAGCAGCCAGAAAGGGACCTGGGGATCTGAAAAACTGTTTTTT. This gives the protein CASSQKGTWGSEKLFF.

The rearrangement links TRBV29-1 to TRBJ1-1; D remains ambiguous. Germline lookup yields CDR1 SQVTM and CDR2 ANQGSEA. This CDR3 comprises 10 residues. Deletions cut 2 bases from V and 7 bases from J, with 5 bases between. The CDR3 reads CSVERVEAFF. CDR3 DNA sequence: TGCAGCGTTGAACGCGTTGAAGCTTTCTTT. Using reference TRBV29-1 and TRBJ1-1 for the parts outside the CDR3, the full variable domain is SAVISQKPSRDICQRGTSLTIQCQVDSQVTMMFWYRQQPGQSLTLIATANQGSEATYESGFVIDKFPISRPNLTFSTLTVSNMSPEDSSIYLCSVERVEAFFGQGTRLTVV.

This clone occurred once. V usage is TRBV7-2 and J usage is TRBJ1-3; a possible D gene is TRBD1 (5 bases). Germline V gene sequence: CDR1 SGHTA, CDR2 FQGNSA. The V gene lost 3 bases and the J gene lost 4 bases, with 13 bases spanning the gap. The length of the CDR3 is 15 residues. The CDR3 region is CASSLQGAGGNTIYF. In DNA form, the CDR3 reads TGTGCCAGCAGCTTGCAAGGGGCGGGCGGAAACACCATATATTTT.

V usage is TRBV7-6 and J usage is TRBJ1-1, with TRBD1 matching 7 bases. The CDR3 consists of 13 residues. The germline V gene encodes CDR1 SGHVS and CDR2 FNYEAQ. V was pared by 7 bases and J by 0 bases, with 2 bases of the junction left unmatched. In DNA, the CDR3 is TGTGCCAGCACGGGACAGTTGAACACTGAAGCTTTCTTT. Translating it yields CASTGQLNTEAFF. Using reference TRBV7-6 and TRBJ1-1 for the parts outside the CDR3, the full variable domain is GAGVSQSPRYKVTKRGQDVALRCDPISGHVSLYWYRQALGQGPEFLTYFNYEAQQDKSGLPNDRFSAERPEGSISTLTIQRTEQRDSAMYRCASTGQLNTEAFFGQGTRLTVV.

The rearrangement uses TRBV6-1 and TRBJ1-3; no clear D. The CDR3 has 13 residues. Germline V lookup: CDR1 MNHNS, CDR2 SASEGT. Trimming stripped 4 bases from V and 2 bases from J, with 6 bases between. CDR3 nucleotides: TGTGCCAGCAGTGCAGCAGCTGGAAACACCATATATTTT. Its protein is CASSAAAGNTIYF.

This chain uses TRBV6-6 with TRBJ1-5; the D gene is possibly TRBD1 (6 bases). CDR3 size: 13 residues. Between the trimmed V and J ends, which lost 11 bases and 4 bases, there was a span of 15 bases. CDR1 and CDR2 (germline): MNHNY, SVGAGI (reference sequence). The CDR3 spells CACGGTPNQPQHF. DNA for the CDR3: TGTGCCTGCGGAGGGACACCAAATCAGCCCCAGCATTTT.

The chain carries TRBV19 and TRBJ1-6; D gene uncertain. CDR1 is LNHDA and CDR2 is SQIVND in the germline V gene (reference sequence). Between the trimmed V and J ends, which lost 2 bases and 0 bases, there was a span of 8 bases. The CDR3 loop spans 16 amino acids. The CDR3 DNA sequence: TGTGCCAGTAGTATAAGCGGGAACTCCTATAATTCACCCCTCCACTTT. Translation gives CASSISGNSYNSPLHF.